This T cell receptor (beta chain) was sequenced in a study of response to subunit inactivated influenza vaccine. V dropped 7 bases and J dropped 7 bases, with 13 bases sitting between them. The CDR3 totals 12 residues. TCRdb re-analysed the RT-PCR reads in MiXCR, keeping a single row per CDR3 protein. The sample holds 700,000 to 800,000 distinct CDR3 sequences, approximately 18% seen once. This clonotype turned up a few times. This specimen was PBMCs from blood, taken about 5 days after vaccination. The rearrangement uses TRBV12-3 or TRBV12-4 and TRBJ1-1; D remains unclear. The origin of this receptor is a man aged 50 to 60 who received an inactivated influenza vaccine. The chain's CDR3 is CASTRAGIEAFF. In DNA, the CDR3 is TGTGCCAGCACGCGAGCAGGAATTGAAGCTTTCTTT.